The present TCR beta chain was sequenced within a study of CD8+CD57+ T cells in acquired aplastic anemia. Note on this clonotype: Just one base apart from a much larger clone, this may be a read error.

The template used for profiling TCR beta VDJ and CDR3 was genomic DNA. Using its own MiXCR run on the reads, TCRdb lists one record per CDR3 protein. The sample lists around 220,000 distinct CDR3 sequences, roughly 45% occurring once. Patients picked for sequencing had shown CD8+CD57+ cell expansion detected by flow cytometry. CDR3 size: 14 residues. Germline CDR1 reads MDHEN; CDR2 reads SYDVKM. V lost 11 bases and J lost 6; bases outside the gene matches: 10. The clonotype originates from a human donor with aplastic anemia. This chain links TRBV28 with TRBJ2-1; TRBD1 aligns across 10 bases. The specimen sequenced was sorted CD4+, CD8+, or CD8+CD57+ T cells (not recorded which) from PBMCs. The CDR3 region is CAGKGQGKGNEQFF. CDR3 bases: TGTGCCGGCAAGGGACAGGGGAAAGGCAATGAGCAGTTCTTC.